This passage covers 6 T cell receptor beta chains from one sample sequenced in a study of blood T cells in healthy people across ages. Primed by a sample-barcoded 5' primer and a J-beta primer mix, a second PCR proceeded for about 7 to 12 cycles. MiXCR was run by TCRdb on the 5' RACE reads, yielding one entry per CDR3 protein. The repertoire holds under 1,100,000 distinct CDR3 sequences, with under 30% as singletons. These data were likewise used in another study, on T cells of mothers and their children.

The sample taken for sequencing was blood. All receptors derive from a girl aged 2 to 10 in good health.

This clonotype showed up just a few times. V gene TRBV29-1 combines with J gene TRBJ2-3; D gene unclear. V lost 4 bases, J lost 3 bases, and 8 bases lay in between. The germline V gene has CDR1 SQVTM and CDR2 ANQGSEA. CDR3 length: 12 residues. The CDR3 coding sequence is TGCAGCGTTGGCGGAGAAACAGATACGCAGTATTTT. Translating it yields CSVGGETDTQYF.

V and J are TRBV15 and TRBJ1-2, with D unresolved. Trimming shortened V by 3 bases and J by 8 bases, and 13 bases separated the two germline ends. The CDR3 is 13 amino acids. Germline V lookup: CDR1 LNHNV, CDR2 YYDKDF (reference sequence). CDR3 amino acids: CATSSDGLRGYTF. CDR3 DNA: TGTGCCACCAGCAGCGACGGCCTTAGGGGCTACACCTTC.

V usage is TRBV2 and J usage is TRBJ2-3; 10 bases agree with TRBD1. This CDR3 comprises 13 residues. J gave up 5 bases and V 11 bases, and 7 bases lay outside the gene matches. Germline V gives CDR1 SNHLY, CDR2 FYNNEI. This CDR3 reads CAVWDRGGDTQYF. The CDR3 DNA sequence: TGTGCCGTGTGGGACAGGGGAGGAGATACGCAGTATTTT.

A word on this clonotype: At one end the junction does not follow the germline gene, possibly because of a read error. The chain recombines TRBV29-1 with TRBJ2-2, with D perhaps matching TRBD2 (6 bases). Germline assignment: CDR1 SQVTM and CDR2 ANQGSEA. The CDR3 contains 14 residues. In nucleotides, the CDR3 is TGCAGCGTTGAAGATCGGGGGAACACCGGGGAGCTGCTTTTT. Encoded protein: CSVEDRGNTGELLF.

This chain connects TRBV7-9 to TRBJ1-1; 10 bases are a match to TRBD1. V gave up 6 bases and J gave up 11 bases; unmatched junction bases: 9. The CDR3 totals 13 residues. Germline assignment: CDR1 SEHNR and CDR2 FQNEAQ (reference sequence). In DNA, the CDR3 is TGTGCCAGCAGACAAGACAGGGGGCTCCGGGCTTTCTTT. Amino acid sequence: CASRQDRGLRAFF.

The chain recombines TRBV4-1 with TRBJ2-7; a possible D gene is TRBD2 (6 bases). Trimming removed 3 bases from V and 2 bases from J, with 14 bases in between. CDR3 length equals 15 residues. Germline V gene sequence: CDR1 MGHRA, CDR2 YSYEKL. The CDR3 reads CASSHRSSVTYEQYF. CDR3 DNA sequence: TGCGCCAGCAGCCATCGATCTAGCGTGACCTACGAGCAGTACTTC.